Shown below are 22 T cell receptor beta chains from a single sample sequenced in a study of memory CD4+ T cells and cytomegalovirus serostatus. The repertoire was sequenced with immunoSEQ multiplex PCR; TCRdb's copy has only in-frame clones and lacks some. Among 75,000 to 95,000 clones listed, 80% were seen once. Single viable CD3+CD4+CD8-CD45RO+ cells were sorted as the memory CD4+ T cells. Specimen: memory CD4+ T cells from blood. The receptor set was obtained from an adult in good health and CMV-seronegative.

Only one count was recorded for this clone. The rearrangement links TRBV5-6 to TRBJ1-2; 11 nucleotides match TRBD1. The CDR3 is 14 residues long. Germline V gene data show CDR1 as SGHDT and CDR2 as YYEEEE. V trimming: 4 bases; J trimming: 8 bases; junction bases outside the gene matches: 7. The CDR3 coding sequence is TGTGCCAGCAGCCTCGGACAGGGGGCGGAAGGCTACACCTTC. Protein sequence: CASSLGQGAEGYTF. Together with reference TRBV5-6 and TRBJ1-2, the CDR3 gives the full variable domain: DAGVTQSPTHLIKTRGQQVTLRCSPKSGHDTVSWYQQALGQGPQFIFQYYEEEERQRGNFPDRFSGHQFPNYSSELNVNALLLGDSALYLCASSLGQGAEGYTFGSGTRLTVV.

The rearrangement uses TRBV28 and TRBJ2-6, with D perhaps matching TRBD1 or TRBD2 (5 bases each). This CDR3 has 14 amino acids. Trimming cost V 5 bases and J 3 bases, with 8 bases left between them. Germline V gene lookup returns CDR1 MDHEN and CDR2 SYDVKM. The CDR3 sequence is CASSGTIGANVLTF. The CDR3 DNA reads as TGTGCCAGCAGTGGGACGATTGGGGCCAACGTCCTGACTTTC.

CDR3 DNA: TGTGCCAGCAGGGCTCCCGACAGCCTGCGCTACACCTTC. Amino acids: CASRAPDSLRYTF. This chain uses TRBV28 with TRBJ1-2, with a weak D call TRBD1 (5 bases). V was trimmed by 6 bases and J by 9 bases, leaving 17 bases between them. Germline V gene lookup returns CDR1 MDHEN and CDR2 SYDVKM. CDR3 length: 13 residues.

The V gene is TRBV6-6, the J gene TRBJ1-2; the match to TRBD1 covers 12 bases. V lost 5 bases, J lost 5 bases, and 9 bases stayed unmatched. Germline loops: CDR1 MNHNY, CDR2 SVGAGI (reference sequence). The CDR3 covers 16 residues. Here the CDR3 DNA reads TGTGCCAGCAGTGGTGGGACAGGGGGCCTGAATTATGGCTACACCTTC. Translated: CASSGGTGGLNYGYTF.

This clone appeared a few times. The V gene is TRBV30, the J gene TRBJ2-7; no firm D call. The V end lost 1 base, the J end lost 7 bases, and 8 bases lay between the germline ends. The CDR3 is 11 amino acids. Germline values: CDR1 GTSNPN, CDR2 SVGIG (reference sequence). For the CDR3, the DNA is TGTGCCTGGAGTGGCCTAAGGGAGCAGTACTTC. Translating it yields CAWSGLREQYF.

The J gene is TRBJ1-1, the V gene TRBV6-5; D is possibly TRBD1 (5 bases). There are 13 residues in the CDR3. V lost 7 bases and J 1 base, leaving 10 bases between the germline ends. Germline V gives CDR1 MNHEY, CDR2 SVGAGI. The CDR3 region is CASTLRGNTEAFF. The CDR3 nucleotides read TGTGCCAGCACCTTGAGGGGGAACACTGAAGCTTTCTTT.

The chain uses TRBV5-1 and TRBJ1-2; a possible D gene is TRBD1 (5 bases). The CDR3 consists of 15 residues. The germline CDR1 and CDR2 sequences are SGHRS and YFSETQ. The V and J ends lost 4 bases and 2 bases respectively, with 15 bases between them. The CDR3 region is CASSQTDSTNYGYTF. DNA for the CDR3: TGCGCCAGCAGCCAAACCGACAGCACCAACTATGGCTACACCTTC.

The CDR3 DNA follows: TGTGCCAGTAGCAACATACGGGGTACCCAAGAGACCCAGTACTTC. It specifies CASSNIRGTQETQYF. The V gene is TRBV19, the J gene TRBJ2-5; maybe TRBD2 (5 bases). Deletions cut 6 bases from V and 1 base from J, with 15 bases between. Germline CDR1 LNHDA, CDR2 SQIVND (reference sequence). This CDR3 is built from 15 residues. Looking up the rest from reference TRBV19 and TRBJ2-5 gives the full variable domain: DGGITQSPKYLFRKEGQNVTLSCEQNLNHDAMYWYRQDPGQGLRLIYYSQIVNDFQKGDIAEGYSVSREKKESFPLTVTSAQKNPTAFYLCASSNIRGTQETQYFGPGTRLLVL.

The chain has TRBV30 and TRBJ2-7; 9 nucleotides match TRBD1. This CDR3 is built from 14 residues. CDR1 GTSNPN and CDR2 SVGIG come from the germline V gene (reference sequence). V dropped 5 bases and J dropped 4; count of bases not matched to a gene: 9. The CDR3 nucleotides are TGTGCCTGGGCTCCCGGGACAGGGAGGTACGAGCAGTACTTC. Its translation: CAWAPGTGRYEQYF. Based on the CDR3 plus reference TRBV30 and TRBJ2-7, the full variable domain is SQTIHQWPATLVQPVGSPLSLECTVEGTSNPNLYWYRQAAGRGLQLLFYSVGIGQISSEVPQNLSASRPQDRQFILSSKKLLLSDSGFYLCAWAPGTGRYEQYFGPGTRLTVT.

This clone is deemed medium-sized. The chain combines TRBV5-1 with TRBJ1-1; D not resolved. The germline gives CDR1 SGHRS, CDR2 YFSETQ. CDR3 length: 15 residues. The V end lost 2 bases, the J end lost 5 bases, and 16 bases lay between the germline ends. The CDR3 reads CASSFFSEGGTEAFF. CDR3 sequence (DNA): TGCGCCAGCAGCTTCTTTTCGGAGGGAGGGACTGAAGCTTTCTTT.

In its sample, this clone was seen once. The rearrangement joins TRBV27 to TRBJ1-1; 7 nucleotides match TRBD1. CDR1 is MNHEY and CDR2 is SMNVEV in the germline V gene (reference sequence). The CDR3 covers 15 residues. V shed 8 bases and J 4 bases; nucleotides not matched to a gene: 13. Here the CDR3 reads CASGLTTGLGTEAFF. In nucleotides, the CDR3 is TGTGCCAGCGGATTGACGACAGGGTTAGGCACTGAAGCTTTCTTT.

This sequence joins TRBV19 and TRBJ2-7; TRBD1 is a possible D gene (7 bases). The V end lost 5 bases, the J end lost 6 bases, and 14 bases lay between the germline ends. Germline values: CDR1 LNHDA, CDR2 SQIVND (reference sequence). The CDR3 has 13 residues. The CDR3 DNA reads TGTGCCAGTAGTGAGGGCCAGGGGGGCGAGCAGTACTTC. Translation: CASSEGQGGEQYF. Full variable domain (remainder filled in from reference TRBV19 and TRBJ2-7): DGGITQSPKYLFRKEGQNVTLSCEQNLNHDAMYWYRQDPGQGLRLIYYSQIVNDFQKGDIAEGYSVSREKKESFPLTVTSAQKNPTAFYLCASSEGQGGEQYFGPGTRLTVT.

The CDR3, as DNA: TGTGCCAGCAGCTTGGGTGGAGGCAGGGGCACCCTCCACTTT. This codes for CASSLGGGRGTLHF. The chain couples TRBV5-6 to TRBJ1-6; D is possibly TRBD1 (6 bases). The V end lost 0 bases, the J end lost 14 bases, and 15 bases lay between the germline ends. The germline V gene encodes CDR1 SGHDT and CDR2 YYEEEE. This CDR3 comprises 14 residues.

The chain has TRBV30 and TRBJ1-2; D is perhaps TRBD1 (5 bases). Trimming removed 3 bases at V and 2 bases at J, with 10 bases between. CDR1 and CDR2 from the germline V gene are GTSNPN and SVGIG (reference sequence). The CDR3 loop spans 13 amino acids. The CDR3 region is CAWRAGTNYGYTF. The CDR3 bases are TGTGCCTGGAGGGCCGGGACGAACTATGGCTACACCTTC. The variable domain in full, completed from reference TRBV30 and TRBJ1-2, reads SQTIHQWPATLVQPVGSPLSLECTVEGTSNPNLYWYRQAAGRGLQLLFYSVGIGQISSEVPQNLSASRPQDRQFILSSKKLLLSDSGFYLCAWRAGTNYGYTFGSGTRLTVV.

The chain couples TRBV10-3 to TRBJ2-5; 9 nucleotides agree with TRBD2. J was trimmed by 3 bases and V by 3 bases; bases with no gene match: 5. Germline CDR1 reads ENHRY; CDR2 reads SYGVKD. The CDR3 has 15 residues. This chain's CDR3 is CAISDPTSGKETQYF. CDR3 coding DNA: TGTGCCATCAGTGACCCGACTAGCGGCAAAGAGACCCAGTACTTC.

The rearrangement uses TRBV29-1 and TRBJ2-2; 7 nucleotides align to TRBD1. Germline V CDR1 and CDR2: SQVTM, ANQGSEA. The CDR3 totals 14 residues. Trimming took 7 bases from V and 3 from J; bases not matched to a gene: 8. CDR3 sequence (DNA): TGCAGCGCTAGACAGGGAAGAGACACCGGGGAGCTGTTTTTT. It codes for CSARQGRDTGELFF.

The chain combines TRBV30 with TRBJ1-1; a weak D match, TRBD1 (6 bases). The ends were cut back, 0 bases at V and 2 bases at J, with 10 bases in the middle. The CDR3 is made up of 14 amino acids. Germline values: CDR1 GTSNPN, CDR2 SVGIG (reference sequence). CDR3 protein: CAWSVSGGNTEAFF. CDR3 in DNA: TGTGCCTGGAGTGTATCGGGGGGCAACACTGAAGCTTTCTTT.

The chain has TRBV30 and TRBJ1-2; 7 bases are shared with TRBD1. Germline V lookup: CDR1 GTSNPN, CDR2 SVGIG (reference sequence). This CDR3 is 13 amino acids long. The ends lost 3 bases at V and 6 bases at J; junction bases unmatched: 7. CDR3 protein: CAWSPGTDNGYTF. CDR3 sequence (DNA): TGTGCCTGGAGCCCCGGGACAGATAATGGCTACACCTTC.

This clone was observed once. J is TRBJ1-1 and V is TRBV7-2; perhaps TRBD1 as D (5 bases). V shed 5 bases and J shed 0 bases, with 13 bases lying between them. The CDR3 length is 15 residues. Germline V gives CDR1 SGHTA, CDR2 FQGNSA. The CDR3 region has the DNA TGTGCCAGCAGCCTGCAGGGAGGGATGAACACTGAAGCTTTCTTT. Translation: CASSLQGGMNTEAFF.

The V and J genes are TRBV6-6 and TRBJ1-2; D is unresolved. Germline lookup yields CDR1 MNHNY and CDR2 SVGAGI (reference sequence). The CDR3 has 10 amino acids. Trimming took 6 bases from V and 7 from J, leaving 6 bases between them. The CDR3 reads CASRDLGYTF. The CDR3 DNA reads as TGTGCCAGCAGAGACCTTGGCTACACCTTC.

CDR3 bases: TGTGCCATCAGTGGGGAAACAAAAGGAGAGACCCAGTACTTC. It codes for CAISGETKGETQYF. The V call is TRBV10-3, the J call TRBJ2-5; unclear D gene. Trimming took 4 bases from V and 4 from J, leaving 13 bases between them. The CDR3 spans 14 residues. The germline V gene has CDR1 ENHRY and CDR2 SYGVKD.

CDR3 sequence reads: CASSRPGEAKNIQYF. CDR3 nucleotides: TGTGCCAGCAGTAGACCTGGGGAGGCCAAAAACATTCAGTACTTC. The gene calls are TRBV6-1 and TRBJ2-4, with a tentative D call TRBD2 (5 bases). Germline CDR1 and CDR2: MNHNS and SASEGT. The CDR3 runs to 15 residues. V was cut by 5 bases and J by 1 base, with 12 bases left in between.